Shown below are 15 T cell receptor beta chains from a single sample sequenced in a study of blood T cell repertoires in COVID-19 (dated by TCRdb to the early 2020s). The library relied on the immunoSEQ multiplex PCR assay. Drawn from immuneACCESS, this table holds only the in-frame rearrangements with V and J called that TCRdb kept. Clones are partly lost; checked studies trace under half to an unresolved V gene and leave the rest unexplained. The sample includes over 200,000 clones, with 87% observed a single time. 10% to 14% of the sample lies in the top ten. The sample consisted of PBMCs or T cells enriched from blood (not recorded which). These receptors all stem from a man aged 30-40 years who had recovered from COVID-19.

CDR3 nucleotides: TGCAGCGTTGAAGACAGGGGGCCGGACTATGGCTACACCTTC. Its translation is CSVEDRGPDYGYTF. V and J are TRBV29-1 and TRBJ1-2, with 8 nucleotides matching TRBD1. The junction had 3 bases not matched to a gene; V was cut back by 0 bases and J by 3 bases. Germline V gene lookup returns CDR1 SQVTM and CDR2 ANQGSEA. This CDR3 comprises 14 residues.

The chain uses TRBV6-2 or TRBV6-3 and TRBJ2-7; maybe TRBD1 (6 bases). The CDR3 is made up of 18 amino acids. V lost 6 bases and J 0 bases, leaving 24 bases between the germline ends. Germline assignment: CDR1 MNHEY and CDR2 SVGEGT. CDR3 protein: CASSKTGARGVISYEQYF. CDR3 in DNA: TGTGCCAGCAGCAAGACAGGTGCCCGAGGAGTAATCTCCTACGAGCAGTACTTC.

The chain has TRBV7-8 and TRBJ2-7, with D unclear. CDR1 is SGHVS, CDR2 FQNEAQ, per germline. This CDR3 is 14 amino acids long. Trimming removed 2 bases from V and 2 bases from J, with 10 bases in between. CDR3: CASSLLRLAYEQYF. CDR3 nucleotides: TGTGCCAGCAGCTTACTCCGACTCGCCTACGAGCAGTACTTC.

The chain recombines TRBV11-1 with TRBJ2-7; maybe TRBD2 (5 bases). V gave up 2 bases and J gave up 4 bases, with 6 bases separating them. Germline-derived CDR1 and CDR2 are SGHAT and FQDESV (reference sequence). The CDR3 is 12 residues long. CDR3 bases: TGTGCCAGCAGCTTAAGAGGGTACGAGCAGTACTTC. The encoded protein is CASSLRGYEQYF.

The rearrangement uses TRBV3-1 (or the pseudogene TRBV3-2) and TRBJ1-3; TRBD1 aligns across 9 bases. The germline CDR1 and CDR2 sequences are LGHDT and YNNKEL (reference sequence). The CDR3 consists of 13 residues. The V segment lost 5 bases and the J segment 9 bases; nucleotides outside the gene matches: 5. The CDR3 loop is CASSSRQGVTIYF. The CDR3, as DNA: TGTGCCAGCAGCTCCCGACAGGGGGTCACCATATATTTT.

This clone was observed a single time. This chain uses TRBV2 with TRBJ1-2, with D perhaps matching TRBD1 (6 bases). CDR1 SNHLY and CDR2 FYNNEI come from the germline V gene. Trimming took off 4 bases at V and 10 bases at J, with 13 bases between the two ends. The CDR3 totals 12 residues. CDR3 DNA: TGTGCCAGCAGTGCGGCAGGGGCCCACTACACCTTC. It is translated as CASSAAGAHYTF.

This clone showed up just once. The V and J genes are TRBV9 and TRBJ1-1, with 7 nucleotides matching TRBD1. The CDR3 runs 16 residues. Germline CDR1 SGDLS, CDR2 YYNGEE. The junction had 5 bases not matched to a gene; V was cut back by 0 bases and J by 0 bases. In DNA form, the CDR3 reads TGTGCCAGCAGCGTAGGGGACAGCTTAATGAACACTGAAGCTTTCTTT. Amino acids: CASSVGDSLMNTEAFF.

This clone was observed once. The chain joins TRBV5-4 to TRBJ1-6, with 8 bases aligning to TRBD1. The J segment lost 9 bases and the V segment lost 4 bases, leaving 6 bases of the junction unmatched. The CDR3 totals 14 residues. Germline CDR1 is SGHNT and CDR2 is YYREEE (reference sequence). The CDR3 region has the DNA TGTGCCAGCAGCCCGCGGACAGGGAGTTCACCCCTCCACTTT. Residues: CASSPRTGSSPLHF. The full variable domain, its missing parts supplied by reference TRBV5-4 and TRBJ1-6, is ETGVTQSPTHLIKTRGQQVTLRCSSQSGHNTVSWYQQALGQGPQFIFQYYREEENGRGNFPPRFSGLQFPNYSSELNVNALELDDSALYLCASSPRTGSSPLHFGNGTRLTVT.

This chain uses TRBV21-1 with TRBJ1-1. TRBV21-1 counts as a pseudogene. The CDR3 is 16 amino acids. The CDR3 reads CASSKEWGGTGTEAFF. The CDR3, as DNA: TGTGCCAGCAGCAAAGAGTGGGGGGGAACGGGCACTGAAGCTTTCTTT.

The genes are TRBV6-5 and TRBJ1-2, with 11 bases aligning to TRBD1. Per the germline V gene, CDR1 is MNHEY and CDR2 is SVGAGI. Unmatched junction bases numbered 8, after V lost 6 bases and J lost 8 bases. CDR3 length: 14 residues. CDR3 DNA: TGTGCCAGCAGGCAGGACAGGGGGCGTGGAGGCTACACCTTC. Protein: CASRQDRGRGGYTF.

This CDR3 is CASSYGEGYEQYF. In DNA form, the CDR3 reads TGTGCCAGCAGTTACGGCGAGGGCTACGAGCAGTACTTC. The chain joins TRBV27 to TRBJ2-7, with D tentatively TRBD2 (5 bases). Germline-derived CDR1 and CDR2 are MNHEY and SMNVEV (reference sequence). CDR3 length: 13 residues. V shed 4 bases and J shed 3 bases, with 10 bases lying between them.

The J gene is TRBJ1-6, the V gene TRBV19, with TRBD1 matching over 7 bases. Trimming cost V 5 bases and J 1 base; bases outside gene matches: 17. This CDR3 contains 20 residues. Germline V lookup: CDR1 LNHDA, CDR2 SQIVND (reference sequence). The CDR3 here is CASSAQLLDRFRSYNSPLHF. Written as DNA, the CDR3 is TGTGCCAGTAGTGCGCAACTTTTGGACAGGTTTAGGTCCTATAATTCACCCCTCCACTTT.

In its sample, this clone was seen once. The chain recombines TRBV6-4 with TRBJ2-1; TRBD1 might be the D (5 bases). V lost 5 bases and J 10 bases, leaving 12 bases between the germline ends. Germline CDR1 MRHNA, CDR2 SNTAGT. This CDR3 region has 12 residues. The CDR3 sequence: CASSFTRTEQFF. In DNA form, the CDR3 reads TGTGCCAGCAGTTTCACGAGGACAGAGCAGTTCTTC.

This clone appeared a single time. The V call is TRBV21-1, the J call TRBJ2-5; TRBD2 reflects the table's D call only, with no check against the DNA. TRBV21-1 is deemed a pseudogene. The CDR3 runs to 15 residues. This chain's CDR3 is CASSKLRGTRKTQYF. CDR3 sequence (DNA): TGTGCCAGCAGCAAGCTGCGGGGTACGAGAAAGACCCAGTACTTC.

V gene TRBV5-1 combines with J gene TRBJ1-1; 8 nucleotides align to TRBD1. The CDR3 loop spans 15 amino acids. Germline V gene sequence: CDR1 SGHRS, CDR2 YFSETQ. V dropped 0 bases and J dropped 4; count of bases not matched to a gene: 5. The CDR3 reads CASSLGQGAVTEAFF. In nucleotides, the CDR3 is TGCGCCAGCAGCTTGGGTCAGGGGGCGGTCACTGAAGCTTTCTTT.